This TCR beta chain comes out of a study of blood T cell repertoires in COVID-19. About the study: From T cells, B-cell-depleted T cells, or PBMCs came the material, which was cDNA or gDNA.

Germline V lookup: CDR1 KGHSH, CDR2 LQKENI. V lost 3 bases and J lost 0, with 9 bases in between. The CDR3 consists of 15 residues. Per the study methods: Nucleated cell number was recorded as an estimate derived from reference gene primer amplification. Generated by immunoSEQ multiplex PCR, the TCRdb table keeps only in-frame clones and is missing some. The DNA was the basis for D and trimming; V, J and clone size are from that table. In the table there are fewer than 200,000 clones, approximately 83% of which are singletons. The receptor comes from an elderly woman with active or convalescent COVID-19. The specimen was peripheral blood. The chain couples TRBV18 to TRBJ1-3, with no clear D. CDR3 nucleotide sequence: TGTGCCAGCTCACCCTCAGGTTCCTCTGGAAACACCATATATTTT. It codes for CASSPSGSSGNTIYF.